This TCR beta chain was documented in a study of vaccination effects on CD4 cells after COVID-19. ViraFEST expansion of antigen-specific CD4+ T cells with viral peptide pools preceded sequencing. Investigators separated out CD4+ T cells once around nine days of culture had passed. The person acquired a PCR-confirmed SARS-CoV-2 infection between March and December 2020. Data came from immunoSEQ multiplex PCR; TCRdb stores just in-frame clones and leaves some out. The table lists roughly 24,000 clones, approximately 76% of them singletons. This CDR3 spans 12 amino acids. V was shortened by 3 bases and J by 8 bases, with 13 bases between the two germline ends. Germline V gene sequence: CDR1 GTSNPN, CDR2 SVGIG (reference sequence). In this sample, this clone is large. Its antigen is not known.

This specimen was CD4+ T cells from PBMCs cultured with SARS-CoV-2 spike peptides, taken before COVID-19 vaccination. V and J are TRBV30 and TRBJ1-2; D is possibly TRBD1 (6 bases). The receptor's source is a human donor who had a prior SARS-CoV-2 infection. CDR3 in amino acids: CAWSKGGFGYTF. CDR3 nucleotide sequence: TGTGCCTGGAGCAAGGGGGGATTCGGCTACACCTTC.